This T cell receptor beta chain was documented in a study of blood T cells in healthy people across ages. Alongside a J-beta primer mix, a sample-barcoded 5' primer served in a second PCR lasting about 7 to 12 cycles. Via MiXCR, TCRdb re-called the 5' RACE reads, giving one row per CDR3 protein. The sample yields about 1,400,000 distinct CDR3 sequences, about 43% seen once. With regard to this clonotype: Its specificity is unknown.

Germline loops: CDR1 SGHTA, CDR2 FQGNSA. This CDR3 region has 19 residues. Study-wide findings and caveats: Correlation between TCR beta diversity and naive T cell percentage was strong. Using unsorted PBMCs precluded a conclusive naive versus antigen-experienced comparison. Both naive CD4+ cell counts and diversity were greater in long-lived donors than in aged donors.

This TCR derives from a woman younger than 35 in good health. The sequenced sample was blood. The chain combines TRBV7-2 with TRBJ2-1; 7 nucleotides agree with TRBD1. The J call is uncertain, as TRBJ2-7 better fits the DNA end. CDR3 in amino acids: CASSFPQDRPRGSYNEQYF. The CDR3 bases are TGTGCCAGCAGCTTCCCCCAGGACAGGCCAAGAGGCTCCTACAATGAGCAGTACTTC.